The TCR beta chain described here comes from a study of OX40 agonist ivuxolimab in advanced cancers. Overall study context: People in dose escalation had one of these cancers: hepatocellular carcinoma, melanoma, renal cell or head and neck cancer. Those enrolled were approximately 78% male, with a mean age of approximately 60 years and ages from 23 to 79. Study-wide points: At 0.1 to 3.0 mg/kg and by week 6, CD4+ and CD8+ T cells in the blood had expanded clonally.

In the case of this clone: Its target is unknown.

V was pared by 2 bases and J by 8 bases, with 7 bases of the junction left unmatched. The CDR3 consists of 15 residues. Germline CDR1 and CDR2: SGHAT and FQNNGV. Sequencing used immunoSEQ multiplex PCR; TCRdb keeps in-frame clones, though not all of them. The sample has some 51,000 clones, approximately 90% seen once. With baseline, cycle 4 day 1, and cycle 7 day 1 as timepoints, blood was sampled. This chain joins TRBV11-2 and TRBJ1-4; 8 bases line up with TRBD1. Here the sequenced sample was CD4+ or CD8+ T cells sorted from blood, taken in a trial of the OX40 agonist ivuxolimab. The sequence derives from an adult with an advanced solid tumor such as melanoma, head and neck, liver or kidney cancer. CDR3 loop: CASSLQGATGEKLFF. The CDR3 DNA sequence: TGTGCCAGCAGCTTACAGGGGGCAACGGGAGAAAAACTGTTTTTT.